A selection of T cell receptor beta chains follows, all from one sample in a study of T cells in localized non-small cell lung cancer. Sequenced by immunoSEQ multiplex PCR; TCRdb stores in-frame clones only, minus some. This table holds some 30,000 clones, about 78% found once. The sequencing used peripheral blood, collected before any cancer treatment. All receptors derive from a male donor aged 60 or over with stage II squamous cell lung carcinoma. Each CDR3 is given with its conserved first and last residue. The order of the fields is clone size, D gene, V gene, J gene, CDR3 DNA, CDR3 protein. The D gene is left open where the match is weak. A clone size is listed for some rows: how often the clone was seen (once, few, many), or a class if it is expanded.

clone size: NA
D gene: NA
V gene: TRBV18
J gene: TRBJ1-5
CDR3 DNA: TGTGCCAGCTCACCCCAGACAGGTAGGCATCAGCCCCAGCATTTT
CDR3 protein: CASSPQTGRHQPQHF

clone size: NA
D gene: TRBD1
V gene: TRBV6-5
J gene: TRBJ1-2
CDR3 DNA: TGTGCCAGCCGACAGGGGGCTGGCTACACCTTC
CDR3 protein: CASRQGAGYTF

clone size: NA
D gene: TRBD1
V gene: TRBV6-6
J gene: TRBJ1-5
CDR3 DNA: TGTGCCAGCATACTTTCCGGGACAGGGGGAAATCAGCCCCAGCATTTT
CDR3 protein: CASILSGTGGNQPQHF

clone size: NA
D gene: NA
V gene: TRBV6-1
J gene: TRBJ1-4
CDR3 DNA: TGTGCCAGCAGTGAGGGGGCGGCTAATGAAAAACTGTTTTTT
CDR3 protein: CASSEGAANEKLFF

clone size: NA
D gene: TRBD2
V gene: TRBV2
J gene: TRBJ2-1
CDR3 DNA: TGTGCCCTGAGACCGCGGGGGGACAATGAGCAGTTCTTC
CDR3 protein: CALRPRGDNEQFF

clone size: NA
D gene: NA
V gene: TRBV10-3
J gene: TRBJ2-5
CDR3 DNA: TGTGCCATCAGTGAGTCTGGCGGGGAAGAGACCCAGTACTTC
CDR3 protein: CAISESGGEETQYF

clone size: NA
D gene: NA
V gene: TRBV7-2
J gene: TRBJ1-1
CDR3 DNA: TGTGCCAGCAGCTCACAGGGCGACACTGAAGCTTTCTTT
CDR3 protein: CASSSQGDTEAFF

clone size: NA
D gene: NA
V gene: TRBV2
J gene: TRBJ1-2
CDR3 DNA: TGTGCCAGCAATAAAGCGGGGGGCGCCGGGGGCTACACCTTC
CDR3 protein: CASNKAGGAGGYTF

clone size: NA
D gene: NA
V gene: TRBV5-6
J gene: TRBJ1-2
CDR3 DNA: TGTGCCAGCAGCCGCTGGGACTTCACGGGCTATGGCTACACCTTC
CDR3 protein: CASSRWDFTGYGYTF

clone size: NA
D gene: TRBD2
V gene: TRBV4-2
J gene: TRBJ2-7
CDR3 DNA: TGTGCCAGCAGCCAAGATCCTCGGGGACGGGAGGGTTCCTCCTACGAGCAGTACTTC
CDR3 protein: CASSQDPRGREGSSYEQYF

clone size: NA
D gene: NA
V gene: TRBV5-5
J gene: TRBJ2-5
CDR3 DNA: TGTGCCAGCAGCTTGTTGCGCCAGGTGCAAATCGAGACCCAGTACTTC
CDR3 protein: CASSLLRQVQIETQYF

clone size: few
D gene: TRBD2
V gene: TRBV4-2
J gene: TRBJ2-7
CDR3 DNA: TGTGCCAGCAGCCAAGGGGGGACTACCTACGAGCAGTACTTC
CDR3 protein: CASSQGGTTYEQYF

clone size: NA
D gene: NA
V gene: TRBV7-8
J gene: TRBJ2-4
CDR3 DNA: TGTGCCAGCAGCTTAGCGGACATAGGGGTTGACATTCAGTACTTC
CDR3 protein: CASSLADIGVDIQYF

clone size: NA
D gene: TRBD2
V gene: TRBV11-3
J gene: TRBJ2-1
CDR3 DNA: TGTGCCAGCACCACGGGGGAGAGTAGCGGGAGGGCCAATGAGCAGTTCTTC
CDR3 protein: CASTTGESSGRANEQFF

clone size: few
D gene: NA
V gene: TRBV15
J gene: TRBJ2-2
CDR3 DNA: TGTGCCACCAGCAGAGGAGTGGGCAAAAACACCGGGGAGCTGTTTTTT
CDR3 protein: CATSRGVGKNTGELFF

clone size: NA
D gene: NA
V gene: TRBV7-7
J gene: TRBJ2-5
CDR3 DNA: TGTGCTAGCAGCCGAGCCCCTGCGGGGGCAGAGACCCAGTACTTC
CDR3 protein: CASSRAPAGAETQYF

clone size: NA
D gene: NA
V gene: TRBV5-5
J gene: TRBJ1-2
CDR3 DNA: TGTGCCAGCAGCTTGGACCCCGTAAATCTCTATGGCTACACCTTC
CDR3 protein: CASSLDPVNLYGYTF

clone size: NA
D gene: TRBD1
V gene: TRBV6-1
J gene: TRBJ2-7
CDR3 DNA: TGTGCCAGCAGTGCGGACAGGGTTGGCGAGCAGTACTTC
CDR3 protein: CASSADRVGEQYF

clone size: once
D gene: TRBD1
V gene: TRBV27
J gene: TRBJ1-6
CDR3 DNA: TGTGCCAGCAGTAGTCGACAGGGGGGCAGCTCCTATAATTCACCCCTCCACTTT
CDR3 protein: CASSSRQGGSSYNSPLHF

clone size: NA
D gene: NA
V gene: TRBV13
J gene: TRBJ2-5
CDR3 DNA: TGTGCCAGCAGCCTCCGGCGCGGGGAGACCCAGTACTTC
CDR3 protein: CASSLRRGETQYF

clone size: NA
D gene: NA
V gene: TRBV7-9
J gene: TRBJ2-7
CDR3 DNA: TGTGCCAGCAGCCCCAAGGACGAGCAGTACTTC
CDR3 protein: CASSPKDEQYF

clone size: NA
D gene: TRBD1
V gene: TRBV5-1
J gene: TRBJ2-2
CDR3 DNA: TGCGCCAGCAGTTACGGGACAGTCAACACCGGGGAGCTGTTTTTT
CDR3 protein: CASSYGTVNTGELFF

clone size: NA
D gene: TRBD2
V gene: TRBV10-3
J gene: TRBJ2-2
CDR3 DNA: TGTGCCATCAGTGAAGTGGTAGCGGGAGATCGCACCGGGGAGCTGTTTTTT
CDR3 protein: CAISEVVAGDRTGELFF

clone size: NA
D gene: TRBD2
V gene: TRBV12-5
J gene: TRBJ2-7
CDR3 DNA: TGTGCTAGTGGTTTGGTTCCGATTTTGACGATTCGGGGGGAGTACGAGCAGTACTTC
CDR3 protein: CASGLVPILTIRGEYEQYF

clone size: NA
D gene: TRBD2
V gene: TRBV27
J gene: TRBJ2-1
CDR3 DNA: TGTGCCAGCAGCCTAGCGGGAGCTGGGAATGAGCAGTTCTTC
CDR3 protein: CASSLAGAGNEQFF

clone size: NA
D gene: NA
V gene: TRBV18
J gene: TRBJ2-5
CDR3 DNA: TGTGCCAGCTCACTCCAGTACCAAGAGACCCAGTACTTC
CDR3 protein: CASSLQYQETQYF

clone size: NA
D gene: TRBD1
V gene: TRBV7-2
J gene: TRBJ1-2
CDR3 DNA: TGTGCCAGCAGCTGGAGACAGGGCGATGGCTACACCTTC
CDR3 protein: CASSWRQGDGYTF

clone size: NA
D gene: TRBD1
V gene: TRBV5-4
J gene: TRBJ1-5
CDR3 DNA: TGTGCCAGCAGCTCAGGACAGGGGGTAAATCAGCCCCAGCATTTT
CDR3 protein: CASSSGQGVNQPQHF

clone size: once
D gene: NA
V gene: TRBV2
J gene: TRBJ2-7
CDR3 DNA: TGTGCCACCCGGACGGACTCCTACGAGCAGTACTTC
CDR3 protein: CATRTDSYEQYF

clone size: NA
D gene: NA
V gene: TRBV7-9
J gene: TRBJ2-7
CDR3 DNA: TGTGCCAGCAGCTCGGACCGACTCTTGCTATACGAGCAGTACTTC
CDR3 protein: CASSSDRLLLYEQYF

clone size: NA
D gene: TRBD1
V gene: TRBV5-1
J gene: TRBJ2-5
CDR3 DNA: TGCGCCAGCAGCTGGACAGGGGGCAGCCCCTCAGGGACCCAGTACTTC
CDR3 protein: CASSWTGGSPSGTQYF

clone size: NA
D gene: TRBD1
V gene: TRBV6-5
J gene: TRBJ1-2
CDR3 DNA: TGTGCCAGCAGTTACGGGGGACAGCCCTATGGCTACACCTTC
CDR3 protein: CASSYGGQPYGYTF

clone size: NA
D gene: TRBD1
V gene: TRBV7-9
J gene: TRBJ2-7
CDR3 DNA: TGTGCCAGCGGACAGGGCGATTCCGAGCAGTACTTC
CDR3 protein: CASGQGDSEQYF

clone size: NA
D gene: NA
V gene: TRBV7-2
J gene: TRBJ2-5
CDR3 DNA: TGTGCCAGCAGCTCGGGGGAGACCCAGTACTTC
CDR3 protein: CASSSGETQYF

clone size: NA
D gene: TRBD1
V gene: TRBV10-3
J gene: TRBJ2-3
CDR3 DNA: TGTGCCATCAATCCCGGGACAGGGGGACCTTACACAGATACGCAGTATTTT
CDR3 protein: CAINPGTGGPYTDTQYF

clone size: NA
D gene: NA
V gene: TRBV7-8
J gene: TRBJ2-6
CDR3 DNA: TGTGCCAGCAGCTTAGCGACGGGGGGCACTCTGCTCGGGGCCAACGTCCTGACTTTC
CDR3 protein: CASSLATGGTLLGANVLTF

clone size: NA
D gene: TRBD2
V gene: TRBV27
J gene: TRBJ2-1
CDR3 DNA: TGTGCCAGCAGTTTATTAGCGGGGGGGCACTATGAGCAGTTCTTC
CDR3 protein: CASSLLAGGHYEQFF